Listed below are T cell receptor beta chains from one sample, sequenced in a study of shared clonotypes between healthy human individuals. Produced via immunoSEQ multiplex PCR; TCRdb's table is partial and in-frame only. The sample includes 2 million to 2.5 million clones, 85% to 95% seen only once; the top ten take 0.39%. Sequencing input: naive CD4+ T cells from PBMCs. These receptors came from a young man in good health. Some clones in this sample may be carry-over from other donors' samples. Both conserved end residues are part of each CDR3. The D gene is left open where the match is weak. Some rows have no size entry. The others give once, few or many, or a class for an expanded clone.

TRBV25-1	TRBJ2-5	TRBD1	NA	TGTGCCAGCAGTGGAACAGGGGCCGCCGCGGCCCAGTACTTC	CASSGTGAAAAQYF
TRBV25-1	TRBJ2-5	NA	NA	TGTGCCAGCAGACGATACCAAGAGACCCAGTACTTC	CASRRYQETQYF
TRBV5-4	TRBJ2-5	NA	once	TGTGCCAGCAGCCTCCAGGGTCAAGAGACCCAGTACTTC	CASSLQGQETQYF
TRBV28	TRBJ2-1	TRBD2	once	TGTGCCAGCAGTTCGGGACTAGCGGGAGCCCGGGAGCAGTTCTTC	CASSSGLAGAREQFF
TRBV5-1	TRBJ2-1	NA	NA	TGCGCCAGCAGCTCGCCTTTCGGGCAGGGGATTTTAAATGAGCAGTTCTTC	CASSSPFGQGILNEQFF
TRBV6-1	TRBJ1-1	NA	NA	TGTGCCAGCAGACAGACGCTGGGGACTGAAGCTTTCTTT	CASRQTLGTEAFF
TRBV4-1	TRBJ2-3	NA	NA	TGCGCCAGCAGCCAAGATCCCCCTAGCACAGATACGCAGTATTTT	CASSQDPPSTDTQYF
TRBV11-2	TRBJ2-7	NA	NA	TGTGCCAGCAGGGTAAGCGGGTCTATGAGCTCCTACGAGCAGTACTTC	CASRVSGSMSSYEQYF
TRBV6-1	TRBJ2-7	TRBD2	NA	TGTGCCAGCATTGGGACTAGATACTCCTACGAGCAGTACTTC	CASIGTRYSYEQYF
TRBV6-5	TRBJ2-3	TRBD1	NA	TGTGCCAGCAGTTACCCAGGGACAGGGGGAGATACGCAGTATTTT	CASSYPGTGGDTQYF
TRBV6-1	TRBJ1-5	NA	NA	TGTGCCAGCAGTGAAGGACTCAGCAATCAGCCCCAGCATTTT	CASSEGLSNQPQHF
TRBV28	TRBJ2-7	NA	NA	TGTGCCAGCAGCCCCGTGGGGGGCAGATACTACGAGCAGTACTTC	CASSPVGGRYYEQYF
TRBV6-1	TRBJ1-5	TRBD1	NA	TGTGCCAGCAGTAGTCGACAGGGGGCCTTTCAGCCCCAGCATTTT	CASSSRQGAFQPQHF
TRBV2	TRBJ1-1	NA	NA	TGTGCCAGCAGTGACGGTCAGGGGCCGTTTGAAGCTTTCTTT	CASSDGQGPFEAFF
TRBV29-1	TRBJ2-3	TRBD2	NA	TGCAGCGTTGTTCCCGGCGGGAGGGCCGGAGATACGCAGTATTTT	CSVVPGGRAGDTQYF
TRBV29-1	TRBJ1-4	NA	NA	TGCAGCGTTGCGGGGAGGGCAGGTGAAAAACTGTTTTTT	CSVAGRAGEKLFF
TRBV28	TRBJ2-7	NA	NA	TGTGCCAGCGCCCAGGGAGGAGCTCTGATCGAGCAGTACTTC	CASAQGGALIEQYF